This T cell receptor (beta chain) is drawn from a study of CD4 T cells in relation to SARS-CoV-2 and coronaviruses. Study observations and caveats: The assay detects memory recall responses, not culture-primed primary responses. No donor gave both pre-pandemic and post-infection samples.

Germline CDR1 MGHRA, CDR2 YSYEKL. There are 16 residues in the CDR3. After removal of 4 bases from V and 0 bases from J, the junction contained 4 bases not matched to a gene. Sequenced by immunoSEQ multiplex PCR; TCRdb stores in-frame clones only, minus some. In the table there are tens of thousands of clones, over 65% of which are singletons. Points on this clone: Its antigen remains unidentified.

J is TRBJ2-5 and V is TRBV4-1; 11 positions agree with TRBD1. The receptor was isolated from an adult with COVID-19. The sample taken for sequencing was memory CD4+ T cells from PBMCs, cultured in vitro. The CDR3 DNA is TGCGCCAGCAGCCCGCGGGACAGGGGGGACCAAGAGACCCAGTACTTC. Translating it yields CASSPRDRGDQETQYF.